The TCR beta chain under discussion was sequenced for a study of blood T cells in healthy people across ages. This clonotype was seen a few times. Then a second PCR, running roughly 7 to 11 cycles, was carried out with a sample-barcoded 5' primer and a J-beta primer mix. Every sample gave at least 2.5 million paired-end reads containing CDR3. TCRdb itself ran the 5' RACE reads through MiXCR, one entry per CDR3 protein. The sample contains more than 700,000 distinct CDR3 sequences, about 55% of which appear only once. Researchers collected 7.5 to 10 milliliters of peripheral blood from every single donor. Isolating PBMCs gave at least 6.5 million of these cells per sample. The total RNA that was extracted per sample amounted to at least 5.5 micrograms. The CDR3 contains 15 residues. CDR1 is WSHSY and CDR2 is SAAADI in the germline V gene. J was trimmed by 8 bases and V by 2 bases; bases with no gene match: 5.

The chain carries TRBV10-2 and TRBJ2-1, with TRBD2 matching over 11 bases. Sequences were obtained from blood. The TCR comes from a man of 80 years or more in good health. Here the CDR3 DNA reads TGCGCCAGCAGTGAGACTAGCGGGAGTAGGGATGAGCAGTTCTTC. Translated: CASSETSGSRDEQFF.